This T cell receptor beta chain is from a study of blood T cell repertoires in COVID-19. Whole-study context: Both acute and convalescent COVID-19 samples were obtained from the United States, Italy and Spain. Sources were T cells, B-cell-depleted T cells, or PBMCs; the material itself was cDNA or gDNA.

How the authors handled the data: Estimates of nucleated cell counts were drawn from the amplification of reference gene primers. The table came from immunoSEQ multiplex PCR; TCRdb's copy has only in-frame clones and leaves some out. D and trimming come from the DNA, and the V and J calls and clone size come from that table. Of about 81,000 clones listed, approximately 84% were seen once; the top ten hold around 13%. The CDR3 consists of 13 residues. The V end lost 9 bases, the J end lost 1 base, and 12 bases lay between the germline ends. CDR1 and CDR2 from the germline V gene are MNHNY and SVGAGI (reference sequence).

This clonotype was obtained from a human donor in a cohort sampled during active COVID-19. This sequence joins TRBV6-6 and TRBJ1-1; tentatively, D is TRBD1 (5 bases). The sequenced sample consisted of peripheral blood. The CDR3 DNA reads as TGTGCCAGTTCAACAGGATGGAACACTGAAGCTTTCTTT. It translates to CASSTGWNTEAFF.